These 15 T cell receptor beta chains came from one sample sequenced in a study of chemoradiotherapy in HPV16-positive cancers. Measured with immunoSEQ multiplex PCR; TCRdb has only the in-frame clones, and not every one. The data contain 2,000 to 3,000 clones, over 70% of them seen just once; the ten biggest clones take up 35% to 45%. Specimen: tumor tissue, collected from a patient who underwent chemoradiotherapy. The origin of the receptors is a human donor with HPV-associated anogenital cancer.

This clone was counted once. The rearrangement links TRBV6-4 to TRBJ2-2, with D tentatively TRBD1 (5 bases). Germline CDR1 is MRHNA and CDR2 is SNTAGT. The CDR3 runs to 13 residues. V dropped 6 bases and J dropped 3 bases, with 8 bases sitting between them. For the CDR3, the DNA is TGTGCCAGCAGCAAAGGGGACACCGGGGAGCTGTTTTTT. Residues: CASSKGDTGELFF.

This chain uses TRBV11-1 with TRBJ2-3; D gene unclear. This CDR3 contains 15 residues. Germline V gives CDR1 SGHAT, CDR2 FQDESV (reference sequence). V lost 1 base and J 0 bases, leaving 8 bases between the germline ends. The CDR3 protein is CASSLDSTSTDTQYF. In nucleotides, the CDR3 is TGTGCCAGCAGCTTAGACAGTACTAGCACAGATACGCAGTATTTT.

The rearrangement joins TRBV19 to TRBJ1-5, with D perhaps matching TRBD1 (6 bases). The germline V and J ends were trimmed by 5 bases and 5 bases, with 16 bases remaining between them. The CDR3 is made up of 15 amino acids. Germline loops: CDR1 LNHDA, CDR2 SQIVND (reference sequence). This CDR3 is CASSPGGQRHQPQHF. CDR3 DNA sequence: TGTGCCAGTAGTCCCGGCGGACAGAGACATCAGCCCCAGCATTTT.

CDR3 nucleotides: TGCGCCAGCAGCGATAGACAGGGAAACTATGGCTACACCTTC. It codes for CASSDRQGNYGYTF. This chain links TRBV5-1 with TRBJ1-2; 7 nucleotides match TRBD1. The germline V gene has CDR1 SGHRS and CDR2 YFSETQ. The junction had 5 bases not matched to a gene; V was cut back by 4 bases and J by 2 bases. This CDR3 spans 14 amino acids.

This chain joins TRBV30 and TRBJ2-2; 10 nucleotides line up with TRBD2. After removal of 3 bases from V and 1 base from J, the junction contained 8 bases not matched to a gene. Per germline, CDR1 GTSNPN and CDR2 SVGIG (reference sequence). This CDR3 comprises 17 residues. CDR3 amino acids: CAWRVQASGRNTGELFF. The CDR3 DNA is TGTGCCTGGAGAGTACAAGCTAGCGGGAGGAACACCGGGGAGCTGTTTTTT.

CDR3 nucleotides: TGTGCCAGTAGTATCTACATCGATTGGGAAAGCAATCAGCCCCAGCATTTT. Translation gives CASSIYIDWESNQPQHF. The chain carries TRBV19 and TRBJ1-5, with D unresolved. V was shortened by 3 bases and J by 1 base, with 16 bases between the two germline ends. Germline assignment: CDR1 LNHDA and CDR2 SQIVND (reference sequence). The CDR3 is made up of 17 amino acids.

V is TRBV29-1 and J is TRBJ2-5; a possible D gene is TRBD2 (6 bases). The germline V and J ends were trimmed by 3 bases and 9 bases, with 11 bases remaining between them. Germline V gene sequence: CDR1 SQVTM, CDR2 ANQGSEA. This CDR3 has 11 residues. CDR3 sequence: CSVDIGGPQYF. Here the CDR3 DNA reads TGCAGCGTTGATATCGGGGGTCCCCAGTACTTC. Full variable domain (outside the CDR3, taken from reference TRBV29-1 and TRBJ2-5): SAVISQKPSRDICQRGTSLTIQCQVDSQVTMMFWYRQQPGQSLTLIATANQGSEATYESGFVIDKFPISRPNLTFSTLTVSNMSPEDSSIYLCSVDIGGPQYFGPGTRLLVL.

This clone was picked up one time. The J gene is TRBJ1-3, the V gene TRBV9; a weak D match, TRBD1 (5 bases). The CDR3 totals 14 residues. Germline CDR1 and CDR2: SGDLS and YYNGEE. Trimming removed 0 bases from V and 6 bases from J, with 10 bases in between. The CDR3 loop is CASSVGRVVNTIYF. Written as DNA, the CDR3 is TGTGCCAGCAGCGTAGGCAGGGTAGTAAACACCATATATTTT. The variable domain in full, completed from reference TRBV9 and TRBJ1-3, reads DSGVTQTPKHLITATGQRVTLRCSPRSGDLSVYWYQQSLDQGLQFLIQYYNGEERAKGNILERFSAQQFPDLHSELNLSSLELGDSALYFCASSVGRVVNTIYFGEGSWLTVV.

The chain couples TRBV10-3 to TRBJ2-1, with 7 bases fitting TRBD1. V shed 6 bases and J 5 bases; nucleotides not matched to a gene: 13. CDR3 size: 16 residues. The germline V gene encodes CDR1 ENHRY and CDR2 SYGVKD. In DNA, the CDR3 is TGTGCCATCAGATCGACAGGGACAACCACAGACAATGAGCAGTTCTTC. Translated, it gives CAIRSTGTTTDNEQFF.

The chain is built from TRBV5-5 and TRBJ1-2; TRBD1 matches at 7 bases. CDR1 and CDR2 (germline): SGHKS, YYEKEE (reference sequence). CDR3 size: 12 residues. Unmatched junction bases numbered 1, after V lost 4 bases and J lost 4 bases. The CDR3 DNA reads TGTGCCAGCAGCCAGGGGGTCTATGGCTACACCTTC. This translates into CASSQGVYGYTF.

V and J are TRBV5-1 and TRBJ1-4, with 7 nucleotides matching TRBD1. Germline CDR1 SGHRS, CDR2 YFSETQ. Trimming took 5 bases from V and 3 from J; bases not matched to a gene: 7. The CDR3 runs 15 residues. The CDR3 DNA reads TGCGCCAGCAGTGCACCGGGACAGTCTAATGAAAAACTGTTTTTT. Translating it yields CASSAPGQSNEKLFF.

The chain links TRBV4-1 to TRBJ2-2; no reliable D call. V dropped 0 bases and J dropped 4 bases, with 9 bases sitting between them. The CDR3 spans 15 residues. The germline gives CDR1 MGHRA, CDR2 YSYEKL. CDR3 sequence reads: CASSQDPMGTGELFF. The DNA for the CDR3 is TGCGCCAGCAGCCAAGACCCCATGGGCACCGGGGAGCTGTTTTTT.

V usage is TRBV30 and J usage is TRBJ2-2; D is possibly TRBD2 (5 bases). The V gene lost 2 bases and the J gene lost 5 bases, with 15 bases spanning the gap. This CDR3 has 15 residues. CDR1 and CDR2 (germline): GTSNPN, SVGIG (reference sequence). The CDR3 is CAWSPPRAQTGELFF. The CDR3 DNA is TGTGCCTGGAGTCCCCCGAGGGCACAGACCGGGGAGCTGTTTTTT.

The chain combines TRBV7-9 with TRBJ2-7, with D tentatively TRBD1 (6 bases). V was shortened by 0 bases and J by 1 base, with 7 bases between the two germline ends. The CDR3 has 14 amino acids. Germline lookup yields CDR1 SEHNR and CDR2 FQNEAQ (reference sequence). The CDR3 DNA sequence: TGTGCCAGCAGCTTAGCCGGACAGTCCTACGAGCAGTACTTC. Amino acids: CASSLAGQSYEQYF.

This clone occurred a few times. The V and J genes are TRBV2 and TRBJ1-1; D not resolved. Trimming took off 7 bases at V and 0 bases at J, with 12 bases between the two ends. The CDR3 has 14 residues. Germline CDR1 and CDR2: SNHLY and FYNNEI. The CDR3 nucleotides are TGTGCCAGCACCAGAGGGCCTCTGAACACTGAAGCTTTCTTT. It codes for CASTRGPLNTEAFF.